This TCR beta chain appears in the sequencing data of a study of shared T cell receptors in the human thymus. Germline loops: CDR1 LNHNV, CDR2 YYDKDF (reference sequence). V shed 1 base and J shed 5 bases, with 15 bases lying between them. This CDR3 comprises 15 residues. The repertoire was sequenced with immunoSEQ multiplex PCR; TCRdb's copy has only in-frame clones and lacks some. The sample includes roughly 410,000 clones, 95% of them seen just once. The genes are TRBV15 and TRBJ2-7; D remains ambiguous. The sample comprised thymocytes. This TCR was recovered from a human donor. The CDR3 DNA reads TGTGCCACCAGCAGAGTGGGTAGGGTTCTCAACGAGCAGTACTTC. This translates into CATSRVGRVLNEQYF.